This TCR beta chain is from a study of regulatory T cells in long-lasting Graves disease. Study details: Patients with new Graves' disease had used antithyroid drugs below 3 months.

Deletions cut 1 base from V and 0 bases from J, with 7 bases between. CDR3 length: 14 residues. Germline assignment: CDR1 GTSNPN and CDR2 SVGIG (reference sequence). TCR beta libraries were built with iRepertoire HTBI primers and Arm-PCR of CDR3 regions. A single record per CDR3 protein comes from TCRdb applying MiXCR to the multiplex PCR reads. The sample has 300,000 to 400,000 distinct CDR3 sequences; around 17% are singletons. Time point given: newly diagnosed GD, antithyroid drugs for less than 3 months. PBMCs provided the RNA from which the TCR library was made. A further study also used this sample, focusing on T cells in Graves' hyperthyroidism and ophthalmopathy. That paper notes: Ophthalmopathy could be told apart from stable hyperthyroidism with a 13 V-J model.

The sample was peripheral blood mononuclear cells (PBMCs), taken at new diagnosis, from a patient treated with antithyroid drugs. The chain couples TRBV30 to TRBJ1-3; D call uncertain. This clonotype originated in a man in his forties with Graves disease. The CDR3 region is CAWSGVYSGNTIYF. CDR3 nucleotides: TGTGCCTGGAGTGGGGTTTACTCTGGAAACACCATATATTTT.